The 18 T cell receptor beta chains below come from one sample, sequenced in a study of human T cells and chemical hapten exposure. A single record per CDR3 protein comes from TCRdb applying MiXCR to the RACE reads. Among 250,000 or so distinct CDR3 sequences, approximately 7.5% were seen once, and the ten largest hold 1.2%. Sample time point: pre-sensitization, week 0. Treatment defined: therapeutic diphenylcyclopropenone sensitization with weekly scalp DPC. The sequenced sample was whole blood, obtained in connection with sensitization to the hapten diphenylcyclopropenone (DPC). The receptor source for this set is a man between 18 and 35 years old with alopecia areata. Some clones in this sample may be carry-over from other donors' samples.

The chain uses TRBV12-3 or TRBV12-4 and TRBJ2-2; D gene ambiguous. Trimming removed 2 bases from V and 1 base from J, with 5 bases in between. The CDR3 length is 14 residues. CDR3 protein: CASSLSGNTGELFF. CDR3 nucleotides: TGTGCCAGCAGTTTATCCGGGAACACCGGGGAGCTGTTTTTT.

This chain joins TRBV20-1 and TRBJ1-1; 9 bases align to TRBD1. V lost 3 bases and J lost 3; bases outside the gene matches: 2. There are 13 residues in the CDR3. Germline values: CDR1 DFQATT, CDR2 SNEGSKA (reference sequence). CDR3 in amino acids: CSASGQGHTEAFF. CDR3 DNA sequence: TGCAGTGCTAGTGGACAGGGGCACACTGAAGCTTTCTTT.

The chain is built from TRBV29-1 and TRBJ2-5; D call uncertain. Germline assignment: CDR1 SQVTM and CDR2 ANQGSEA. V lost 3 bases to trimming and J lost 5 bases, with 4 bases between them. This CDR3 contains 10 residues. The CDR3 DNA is TGCAGCGTTGAGTCGGAGACCCAGTACTTC. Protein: CSVESETQYF.

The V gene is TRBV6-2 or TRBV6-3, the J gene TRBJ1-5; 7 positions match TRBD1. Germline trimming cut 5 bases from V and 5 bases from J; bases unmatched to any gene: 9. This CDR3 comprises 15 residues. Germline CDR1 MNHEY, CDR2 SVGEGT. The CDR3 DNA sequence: TGTGCCAGCAGTAACCGGGACAGAATTGATCAGCCCCAGCATTTT. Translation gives CASSNRDRIDQPQHF.

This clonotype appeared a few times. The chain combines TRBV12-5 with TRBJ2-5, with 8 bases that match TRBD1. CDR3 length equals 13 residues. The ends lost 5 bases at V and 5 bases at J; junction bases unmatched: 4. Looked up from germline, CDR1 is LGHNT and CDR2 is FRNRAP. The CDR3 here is CASGQGAEETQYF. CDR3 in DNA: TGTGCTAGTGGTCAGGGGGCCGAGGAGACCCAGTACTTC.

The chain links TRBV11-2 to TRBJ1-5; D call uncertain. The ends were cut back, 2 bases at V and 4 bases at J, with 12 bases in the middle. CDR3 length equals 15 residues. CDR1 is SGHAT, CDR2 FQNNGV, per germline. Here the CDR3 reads CASSLRGAVNQPQHF. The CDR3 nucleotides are TGTGCCAGCAGCTTACGGGGAGCAGTAAATCAGCCCCAGCATTTT.

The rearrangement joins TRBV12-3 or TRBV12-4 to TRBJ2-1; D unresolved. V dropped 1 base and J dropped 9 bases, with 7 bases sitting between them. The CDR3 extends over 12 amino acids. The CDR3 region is CASSLGVSEQFF. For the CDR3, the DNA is TGTGCCAGCAGTTTAGGCGTCAGTGAGCAGTTCTTC.

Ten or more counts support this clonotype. The CDR3 sequence: CASSLGQDRNQPQHF. The CDR3 nucleotides read TGTGCCAGCAGCTTAGGACAGGACCGCAATCAGCCCCAGCATTTT. The chain has TRBV7-2 and TRBJ1-5; perhaps TRBD1 as D (6 bases). The CDR3 runs 15 residues. Trimming took 1 base from V and 2 from J, leaving 9 bases between them. The germline V gene has CDR1 SGHTA and CDR2 FQGNSA.

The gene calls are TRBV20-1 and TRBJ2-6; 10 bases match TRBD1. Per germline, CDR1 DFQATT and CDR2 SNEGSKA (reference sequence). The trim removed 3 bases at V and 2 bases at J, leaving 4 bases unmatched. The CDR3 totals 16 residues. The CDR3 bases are TGCAGTGCTAGGAGACAGGGGGCGACTGGGGCCAACGTCCTGACTTTC. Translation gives CSARRQGATGANVLTF.

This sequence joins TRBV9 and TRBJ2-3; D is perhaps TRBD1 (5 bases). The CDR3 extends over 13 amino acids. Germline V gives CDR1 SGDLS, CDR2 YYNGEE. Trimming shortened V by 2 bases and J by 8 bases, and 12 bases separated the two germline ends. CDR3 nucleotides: TGTGCCAGCAGCGTTGGACACCAGGGTACGCAGTATTTT. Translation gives CASSVGHQGTQYF.

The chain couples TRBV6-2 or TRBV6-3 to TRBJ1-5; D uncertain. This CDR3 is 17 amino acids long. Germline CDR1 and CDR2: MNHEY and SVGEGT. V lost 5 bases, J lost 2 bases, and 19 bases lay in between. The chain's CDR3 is CASSALVGLRGNQPQHF. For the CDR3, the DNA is TGTGCCAGCAGTGCCCTAGTGGGGTTGCGCGGCAATCAGCCCCAGCATTTT.

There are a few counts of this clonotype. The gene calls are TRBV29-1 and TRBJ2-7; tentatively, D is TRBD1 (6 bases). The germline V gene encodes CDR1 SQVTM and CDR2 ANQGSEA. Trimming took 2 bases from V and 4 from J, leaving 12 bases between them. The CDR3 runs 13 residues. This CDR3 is CSVELGQGYEQYF. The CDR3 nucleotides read TGCAGCGTTGAACTTGGGCAGGGGTACGAGCAGTACTTC.

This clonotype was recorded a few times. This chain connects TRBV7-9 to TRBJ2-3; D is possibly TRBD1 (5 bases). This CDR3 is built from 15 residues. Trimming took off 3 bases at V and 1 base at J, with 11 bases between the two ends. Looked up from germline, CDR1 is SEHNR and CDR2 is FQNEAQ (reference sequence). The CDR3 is CASSFQGSGTDTQYF. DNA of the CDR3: TGTGCCAGCAGCTTCCAGGGTTCAGGCACAGATACGCAGTATTTT.

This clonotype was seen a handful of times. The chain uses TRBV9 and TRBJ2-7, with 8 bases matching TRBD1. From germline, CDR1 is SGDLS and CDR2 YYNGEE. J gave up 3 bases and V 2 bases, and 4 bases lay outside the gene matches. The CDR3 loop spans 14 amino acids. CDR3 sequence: CASSVGQGGYEQYF. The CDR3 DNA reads TGTGCCAGCAGCGTCGGACAGGGAGGCTACGAGCAGTACTTC.

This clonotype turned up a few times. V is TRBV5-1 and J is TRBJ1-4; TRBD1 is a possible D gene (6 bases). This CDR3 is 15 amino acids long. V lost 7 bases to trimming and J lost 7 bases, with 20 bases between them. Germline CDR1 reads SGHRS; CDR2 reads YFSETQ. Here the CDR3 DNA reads TGCGCCAGCTCTCGGGGGGGCGAGGGTGCTGAAAAACTGTTTTTT. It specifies CASSRGGEGAEKLFF.

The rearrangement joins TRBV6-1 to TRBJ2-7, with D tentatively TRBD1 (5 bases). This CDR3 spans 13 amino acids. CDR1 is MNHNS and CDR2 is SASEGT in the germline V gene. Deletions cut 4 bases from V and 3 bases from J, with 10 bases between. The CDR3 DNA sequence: TGTGCCAGCAGTGGACAGATTCTCTACGAGCAGTACGTC. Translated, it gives CASSGQILYEQYV.

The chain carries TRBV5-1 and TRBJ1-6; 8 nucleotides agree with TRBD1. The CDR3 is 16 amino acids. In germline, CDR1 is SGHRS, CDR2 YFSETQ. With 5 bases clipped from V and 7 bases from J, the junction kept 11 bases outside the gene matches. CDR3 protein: CASRLEGRTGNSPLHF. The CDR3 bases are TGCGCCAGCAGGCTGGAGGGGCGGACAGGGAATTCACCCCTCCACTTT.

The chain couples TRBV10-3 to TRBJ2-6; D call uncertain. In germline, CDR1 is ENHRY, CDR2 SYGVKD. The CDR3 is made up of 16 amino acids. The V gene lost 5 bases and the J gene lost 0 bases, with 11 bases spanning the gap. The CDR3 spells CAISPDGSSGANVLTF. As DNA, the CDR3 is TGTGCCATCAGTCCGGACGGAAGCTCTGGGGCCAACGTCCTGACTTTC.